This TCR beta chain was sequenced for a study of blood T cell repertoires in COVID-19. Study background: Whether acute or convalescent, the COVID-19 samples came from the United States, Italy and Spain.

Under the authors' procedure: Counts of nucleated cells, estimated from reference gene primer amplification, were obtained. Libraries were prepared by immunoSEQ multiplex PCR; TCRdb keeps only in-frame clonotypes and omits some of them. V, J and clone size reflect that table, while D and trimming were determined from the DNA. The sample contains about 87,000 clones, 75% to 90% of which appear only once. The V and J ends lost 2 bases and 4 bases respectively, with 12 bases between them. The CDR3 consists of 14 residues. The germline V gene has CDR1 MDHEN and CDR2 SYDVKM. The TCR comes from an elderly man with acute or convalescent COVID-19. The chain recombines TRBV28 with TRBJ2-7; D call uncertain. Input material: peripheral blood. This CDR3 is CASSLESGGYEQYF. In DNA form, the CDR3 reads TGTGCCAGCAGTTTAGAATCGGGTGGTTACGAGCAGTACTTC.